This section outlines one T cell receptor (beta chain) sequence together with its context. The specificity of this receptor is unknown. Base qualities were left out, and no much larger clone turns up one base away. The data were taken from a study of blood T cell repertoires in COVID-19 (TCRdb year 2020). About the study as a whole: The collaborator samples originated in the United States, Italy and Spain and spanned the acute and convalescent phases of COVID-19. The prospective study material was composed of cDNA or gDNA derived from T cells, B-cell-depleted T cells, or PBMCs. The samples were drawn from the first 160 participants of the ongoing ImmuneRACE study and from 1,254 subjects provided by 6 global collaborators. Sample metadata almost always included a de-identified subject ID, COVID-19 status, age in years and sex. HLA class I and class II types, where available, came from metadata supplied by the sample provider rather than from assay-based typing. A freely available public database, intended as a resource for researchers studying the immune response to SARS-CoV-2, is where the repertoires were released. Deeply sampled blood TCRbeta repertoires from subjects exposed to, actively infected with, or recovered from COVID-19 were included in the dataset.

TCRbeta CDR3 regions were amplified from genomic DNA by means of the immunoSEQ Assay, a bias-controlled multiplex PCR. From the authors' description of their analysis: Nucleated cell counts per sample were estimated from amplification of reference gene primers within the assay. Sequence reads were collapsed and filtered to measure the absolute abundance of every unique TCRbeta CDR3 rearrangement. For each sample, productive Simpson clonality was calculated as the square root of Simpson's diversity index over productive rearrangements. TCRdb mirrors the immuneACCESS table, restricted to in-frame sequences. Some clones are absent from its copies; in checked studies, under half trace to an unresolved V gene, and the reason for the others is unknown. The DNA gave D and trimming, while V, J and clone size come from that table. This sample comprises 130,000 or so clones, 87% of them detected only once. The ten largest account for about 2.5% of the sample.

In the germline V gene, CDR1 corresponds to SNHLY and CDR2 to FYNNEI. V has 6 bases trimmed and J has 9 bases trimmed; junction bases matching no gene number 8. The CDR3 contains 13 residues, cysteine and phenylalanine counted. Just the 39-base CDR3 DNA is kept, in frame starting at base 1. The investigation overall reported the following: The amount of clinical and demographic metadata varied by source and participant and was provided uncurated.

The collaborating institutions used their own protocols to collect whole blood in K2EDTA tubes. Collaborator samples were shipped for TCRbeta analysis as frozen whole blood, isolated PBMCs, or DNA extracted from either sample type. Sequencing was performed on peripheral blood. The receptor comes from a man in his fifties or sixties with active COVID-19. The V and J segments used are TRBV2 and TRBJ1-3; 7 central bases correspond to TRBD1. This receptor has the CDR3 CASRRTGFRTIYF. In nucleotides, the sequence is TGTGCCAGCAGGCGGACAGGTTTTCGCACCATATATTTT.